This T cell receptor beta chain was sequenced in a study of T cells in Graves' hyperthyroidism and ophthalmopathy. Study results and caveats: Prediction of ophthalmopathy progression came a median roughly 7.1 months pre-onset.

Amplification of TCR beta CDR3 regions was performed using RNA transcripts as template. HTBI primers were employed in a first-round RT-PCR of the TCR CDR3. TCRdb re-analysed the multiplex PCR reads in MiXCR, keeping a single row per CDR3 protein. This sample carries 500,000 to 550,000 distinct CDR3 sequences, around 20% of them seen once, and the ten largest clones take less than 30%. Looked up from germline, CDR1 is LGHDT and CDR2 is YNNKEL (reference sequence). The CDR3 has 14 residues. Trimming took 4 bases from V and 4 from J, leaving 10 bases between them. A note on this clonotype: Antigen: not known.

Those patients with uncontrolled infection, other autoimmune disease, pregnancy or lactation were excluded. Sequenced material: blood. The rearrangement joins TRBV3-1 to TRBJ2-2; D is undetermined. This TCR was sampled from a man aged 18 to 29 with Graves' hyperthyroidism. As DNA, the CDR3 is TGTGCCAGCAGCCGGGCACTCTTCACCGGGGAGCTGTTTTTT. It yields the protein CASSRALFTGELFF.